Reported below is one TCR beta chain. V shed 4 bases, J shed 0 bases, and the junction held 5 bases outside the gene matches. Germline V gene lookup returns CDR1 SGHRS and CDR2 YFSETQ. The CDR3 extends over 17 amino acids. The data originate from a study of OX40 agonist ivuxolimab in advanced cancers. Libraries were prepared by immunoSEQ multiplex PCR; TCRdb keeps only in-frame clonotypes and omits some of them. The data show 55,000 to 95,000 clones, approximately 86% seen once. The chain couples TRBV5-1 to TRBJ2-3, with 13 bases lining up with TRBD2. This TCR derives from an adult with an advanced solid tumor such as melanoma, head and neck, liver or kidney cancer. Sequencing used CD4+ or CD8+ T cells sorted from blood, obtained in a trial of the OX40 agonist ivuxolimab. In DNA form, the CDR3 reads TGCGCCAGCAGCCGGACTAGCGGGGGTCCTAGCACAGATACGCAGTATTTT. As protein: CASSRTSGGPSTDTQYF.